This is a list of T cell receptor beta chains from one sample in a study of CD8+CD57+ T cells in acquired aplastic anemia. TCRdb re-called the reads with MiXCR, one entry per CDR3 protein. The sample records some 280,000 distinct CDR3 sequences, 55% to 65% being singletons. Input material: sorted CD4+, CD8+, or CD8+CD57+ T cells (not recorded which) from PBMCs. The receptors here all came from a human donor with severe aplastic anemia or a healthy control (not recorded which). The CDR3 runs from the conserved cysteine through the conserved F or W. Fields, in order: D gene, clone size, J gene, V gene, CDR3 protein, CDR3 DNA. A D gene is named only where the DNA matches it firmly. Size is omitted from some rows. Given values are once, few, many or a class for expanded clones.

>.|once|TRBJ1-5|TRBV19
CASSTTSAKGLRHF
TGTGCCAGTAGTACGACTAGCGCTAAGGGGCTTCGGCATTTT
>.|many|TRBJ2-1|TRBV16
CASSPQGISYNEQFF
TGTGCCAGCAGCCCACAGGGTATCTCCTACAATGAGCAGTTCTTC
>TRBD2|.|TRBJ2-2|TRBV5-4
CASNPGGGASSTGELFF
TGTGCCAGCAACCCCGGCGGGGGGGCCAGTAGCACCGGGGAGCTGTTTTTT
>TRBD1|few|TRBJ2-5|TRBV29-1
CSLGGQVQETQYF
TGCAGCTTGGGGGGACAGGTTCAAGAGACCCAGTACTTC
>.|many|TRBJ2-5|TRBV20-1
CSAIIGINRGAFQETQYF
TGCAGTGCTATTATCGGGATAAATCGCGGGGCGTTCCAAGAGACCCAGTACTTC
>.|.|TRBJ2-5|TRBV19
CASRGKETQYF
TGTGCCAGTCGGGGGAAAGAGACCCAGTACTTC
>TRBD2|many|TRBJ2-7|TRBV19
CAVAGGSYEQYF
TGTGCAGTTGCGGGGGGGAGCTACGAGCAGTACTTC
>.|.|TRBJ1-6|TRBV7-9
CASSPALGGNSPLHF
TGTGCCAGCAGCCCCGCGTTGGGGGGTAATTCACCCCTCCACTTT
>TRBD1|.|TRBJ2-5|TRBV2
CAMDRTGEQTQYF
TGTGCCATGGACCGGACAGGGGAACAGACCCAGTACTTC
>.|few|TRBJ1-6|TRBV15
CATSRVGRDPSPLHF
TGTGCCACCAGCAGAGTCGGCAGGGACCCCTCACCCCTCCACTTT
>TRBD2|many|TRBJ2-2|TRBV4-3
CASSQEGSGGGELFF
TGCGCCAGCAGCCAAGAGGGTAGCGGGGGTGGGGAGCTGTTTTTT
>TRBD1|.|TRBJ2-5|TRBV10-2
CASRSGTGVPNQETQYF
TGCGCCAGCAGGTCCGGGACAGGGGTCCCTAACCAAGAGACCCAGTACTTC